These 15 T cell receptor beta chains share one sample of origin, sequenced in a study of cytomegalovirus exposure and HLA in healthy donors. Data came from immunoSEQ multiplex PCR; TCRdb stores just in-frame clones and leaves some out. The sample contains around 200,000 clones, 65% to 85% of which appear only once. Sequenced sample: PBMCs. The origin of the receptors is a woman younger than 30 in good health and CMV-seropositive.

The sample holds many counts of this clone. This sequence joins TRBV4-2 and TRBJ2-4; 9 nucleotides match TRBD2. Unmatched junction bases numbered 11, after V lost 3 bases and J lost 8 bases. Germline CDR1 reads LGHNA; CDR2 reads YNFKEQ. The CDR3 length is 16 residues. This CDR3 is CASSHPAGGPGDIQYF. CDR3 bases: TGTGCCAGCAGCCATCCAGCGGGGGGACCCGGGGACATTCAGTACTTC.

There are a few counts of this clone. The chain couples TRBV10-2 to TRBJ2-1; D remains unclear. Germline CDR1 reads WSHSY; CDR2 reads SAAADI. Trimming cost V 8 bases and J 10 bases, with 9 bases left between them. The CDR3 contains 10 residues. CDR3 nucleotide sequence: TGCGCCAGCCAACAACAAGAGCAGTTCTTC. Amino acids: CASQQQEQFF.

The chain uses TRBV7-2 and TRBJ2-7; D uncertain. The V gene's germline CDR1 is SGHTA and CDR2 FQGNSA. Trimming took off 5 bases at V and 2 bases at J, with 7 bases between the two ends. This CDR3 has 12 residues. This CDR3 reads CASSPPTYEQYF. Written as DNA, the CDR3 is TGTGCCAGCAGCCCCCCCACCTACGAGCAGTACTTC.

The count of this clone is one. The chain carries TRBV6-1 and TRBJ2-7; D unclear. The CDR3 runs 12 residues. Trimming left V 4 bases short and J 4 bases short, with 8 bases between. Germline assignment: CDR1 MNHNS and CDR2 SASEGT. The CDR3 loop is CASSAFLYEQYF. CDR3 sequence (DNA): TGTGCCAGCAGTGCCTTTCTATACGAGCAGTACTTC.

The chain couples TRBV28 to TRBJ1-4; weak D call: TRBD1 (5 bases). The V and J ends lost 5 bases and 7 bases respectively, with 17 bases between them. Germline CDR1 reads MDHEN; CDR2 reads SYDVKM. The CDR3 spans 15 residues. This CDR3 is CASSQSSGAGEKLFF. The CDR3 coding sequence is TGTGCCAGCAGTCAATCGAGCGGGGCGGGTGAAAAACTGTTTTTT.

This rearrangement joins TRBV10-1 to TRBJ1-2; 7 bases match TRBD1. CDR1 is WNHNN and CDR2 is SYGVQD in the germline V gene (reference sequence). This CDR3 has 15 residues. The trim removed 6 bases at V and 5 bases at J, leaving 12 bases unmatched. The CDR3 region has the DNA TGCGCCAGCAGGAAGGGACAGATACCTCCTTATGGCTACACCTTC. Amino acid sequence: CASRKGQIPPYGYTF.

The genes are TRBV7-7 and TRBJ2-5, with D hard to call. The germline gives CDR1 SSHAT, CDR2 FNYEAQ (reference sequence). This CDR3 region has 13 residues. The V end lost 6 bases, the J end lost 5 bases, and 13 bases lay between the germline ends. CDR3 nucleotide sequence: TGTGCCAGCAGACCCGCCCCCGGGGAGACCCAGTACTTC. Residues: CASRPAPGETQYF. Full variable domain (missing parts from reference TRBV7-7 and TRBJ2-5): GAGVSQSPRYKVTKRGQDVTLRCDPISSHATLYWYQQALGQGPEFLTYFNYEAQPDKSGLPSDRFSAERPEGSISTLTIQRTEQRDSAMYRCASRPAPGETQYFGPGTRLLVL.

The chain combines TRBV5-1 with TRBJ2-3, with 7 bases aligning to TRBD1. Germline V CDR1 and CDR2: SGHRS, YFSETQ. The CDR3 runs 14 residues. J gave up 3 bases and V 6 bases, and 7 bases lay outside the gene matches. The CDR3 DNA reads as TGCGCCAGCACCACAGGGGTAGCTACAGATACGCAGTATTTT. It yields the protein CASTTGVATDTQYF.

This rearrangement joins TRBV27 to TRBJ1-5; D perhaps matches TRBD1 (5 bases). The CDR3 runs to 15 residues. The V gene's germline CDR1 is MNHEY and CDR2 SMNVEV (reference sequence). Trimming took 2 bases from V and 3 from J, leaving 11 bases between them. CDR3 sequence (DNA): TGTGCCAGCAGTTTAGATGCGGGGGACAATCAGCCCCAGCATTTT. The encoded protein is CASSLDAGDNQPQHF.

This chain uses TRBV10-3 with TRBJ1-4; TRBD1 is a possible D gene (5 bases). The CDR3 is 14 residues long. Germline V lookup: CDR1 ENHRY, CDR2 SYGVKD. V gave up 3 bases and J gave up 4 bases, with 9 bases separating them. The CDR3 DNA reads TGTGCCATCAGTGAAGGGGCGGATAATGAAAAACTGTTTTTT. It translates to CAISEGADNEKLFF.

This chain uses TRBV14 with TRBJ2-2; 10 bases map to TRBD1. Germline V gene lookup returns CDR1 SGHDN and CDR2 FVKESK. This CDR3 spans 16 amino acids. With V trimmed by 1 base and J by 4 bases, 3 bases remained unmatched. CDR3 bases: TGTGCCAGCAGCCAAGTGGGACAGGGGTTCACCGGGGAGCTGTTTTTT. Its translation is CASSQVGQGFTGELFF. The variable domain in full, with the rest retrieved from reference TRBV14 and TRBJ2-2, is EAGVTQFPSHSVIEKGQTVTLRCDPISGHDNLYWYRRVMGKEIKFLLHFVKESKQDESGMPNNRFLAERTGGTYSTLKVQPAELEDSGVYFCASSQVGQGFTGELFFGEGSRLTVL.

The rearrangement links TRBV5-1 to TRBJ2-5, with 8 bases fitting TRBD2. CDR3 length: 15 residues. The germline CDR1 and CDR2 sequences are SGHRS and YFSETQ. V dropped 4 bases and J dropped 1; count of bases not matched to a gene: 6. CDR3 coding DNA: TGCGCCAGCAGCGCTGTGGCGGGGGGCCAAGAGACCCAGTACTTC. It is translated as CASSAVAGGQETQYF.

V and J are TRBV18 and TRBJ1-2; D gene unclear. V gave up 3 bases and J gave up 3 bases, with 11 bases separating them. Germline assignment: CDR1 KGHSH and CDR2 LQKENI. This CDR3 is 14 amino acids long. CDR3 amino acids: CASSPTRVDYGYTF. CDR3 sequence (DNA): TGTGCCAGCTCACCGACCCGGGTGGACTATGGCTACACCTTC.

This clone appeared a few times. This chain joins TRBV6-1 and TRBJ1-1; D not certain. Germline CDR1 reads MNHNS; CDR2 reads SASEGT. The CDR3 is 11 residues long. Trimming cost V 8 bases and J 1 base, with 5 bases left between them. CDR3 region: CASVQNTEAFF. CDR3 DNA sequence: TGTGCCAGCGTACAGAACACTGAAGCTTTCTTT.

The rearrangement links TRBV19 to TRBJ1-4; TRBD1 might be the D (6 bases). Trimming pared 11 bases from V and 3 bases from J, leaving 13 bases between. This CDR3 is 13 amino acids long. Germline assignment: CDR1 LNHDA and CDR2 SQIVND (reference sequence). The CDR3 here is CAPLPGANEKLFF. The CDR3, as DNA: TGTGCCCCCCTCCCAGGGGCTAATGAAAAACTGTTTTTT.